This is a list of T cell receptor beta chains from one sample in a study of radiation and T cells in renal cell carcinoma. The table came from immunoSEQ multiplex PCR; TCRdb's copy has only in-frame clones and leaves some out. The sample includes roughly 60,000 clones, around 76% of them seen just once. The sequenced sample was blood, obtained from a patient whose treatment included radiotherapy and nephrectomy. The receptors were sampled from a man in his 60s with renal cell carcinoma. CDR3s include the opening cysteine and the closing phenylalanine or tryptophan. Fields, in order: J gene, V gene, D gene, clone size, CDR3 length, CDR3 protein, CDR3 DNA. A D gene is named only where the DNA matches it firmly. For some rows the clone size is stated as once, few or many, or as a class when expanded; others skip it.

TRBJ1-3 | TRBV11-3 | TRBD1 | NA | 15 | CASSSRQGAGNTIYF | TGTGCCAGCAGCTCACGACAGGGGGCTGGAAACACCATATATTTT
TRBJ2-2 | TRBV7-3 | NA | NA | 14 | CASSFSADTGELFF | TGTGCCAGCAGCTTCTCGGCCGACACCGGGGAGCTGTTTTTT
TRBJ2-1 | TRBV12-5 | TRBD2 | NA | 14 | CASGLRAGGGEQFF | TGTGCTAGTGGTTTGCGGGCGGGAGGTGGTGAGCAGTTCTTC
TRBJ2-3 | TRBV9 | TRBD2 | once | 16 | CASSSSGSVVTDTQYF | TGTGCCAGCAGCTCGAGCGGGAGCGTAGTAACAGATACGCAGTATTTT
TRBJ1-1 | TRBV7-9 | TRBD1 | NA | 12 | CASSLEDRGAFF | TGTGCCAGCAGCTTAGAAGACAGGGGAGCTTTCTTT
TRBJ1-1 | TRBV7-2 | NA | NA | 12 | CASSLESTEAFF | TGTGCCAGCAGCTTAGAGAGCACTGAAGCTTTCTTT
TRBJ1-1 | TRBV6-5 | NA | NA | 14 | CASSYEGMNTEAFF | TGTGCCAGCAGTTACGAGGGGATGAACACTGAAGCTTTCTTT
TRBJ1-5 | TRBV6-1 | NA | few | 14 | CASSEVRGNQPQHF | TGTGCCAGCAGTGAAGTGCGGGGCAATCAGCCCCAGCATTTT
TRBJ1-1 | TRBV18 | TRBD1 | NA | 17 | CASSPADRGRVGTEAFF | TGTGCCAGCTCACCAGCCGACAGGGGACGAGTTGGCACTGAAGCTTTCTTT
TRBJ1-2 | TRBV14 | TRBD1 | NA | 19 | CASSHNRDRVDLFLYGYTF | TGTGCCAGCAGCCACAACCGGGACAGGGTCGATCTCTTCCTCTATGGCTACACCTTC
TRBJ2-3 | TRBV29-1 | NA | NA | 14 | CSALGLLTTDTQYF | TGCAGCGCACTGGGACTTTTAACCACAGATACGCAGTATTTT
TRBJ1-5 | TRBV6-1 | NA | few | 14 | CASSVGRANQPQHF | TGTGCCAGCAGTGTAGGCAGGGCGAATCAGCCCCAGCATTTT
TRBJ2-3 | TRBV30 | TRBD2 | once | 17 | CAWSDRSGRGGTDTQYF | TGTGCCTGGAGTGATCGGTCCGGGAGGGGGGGCACAGATACGCAGTATTTT
TRBJ1-1 | TRBV4-1 | NA | NA | 14 | CASSQDLASTEAFF | TGCGCCAGCAGCCAAGATCTGGCTTCCACTGAAGCTTTCTTT
TRBJ2-2 | TRBV29-1 | NA | few | 14 | CSVVGPSRTGELFF | TGCAGCGTTGTAGGCCCGTCTCGGACCGGGGAGCTGTTTTTT